The clone carrying this T cell receptor beta chain was seen repeatedly, ten times or more. Antigen specificity is unknown. This entry belongs to a study of T cells in Graves' hyperthyroidism and ophthalmopathy. Study-level results: Model-based prediction identified ophthalmopathy a median approximately 6.2 months prior to its onset.

This CDR3 region has 15 residues. Looked up from germline, CDR1 is LNHNV and CDR2 is YYDKDF (reference sequence). The ends were cut back, 5 bases at V and 0 bases at J, with 12 bases in the middle. Amplified TCR beta CDR3 regions derived from RNA transcripts. A set of HTBI primers served as the primers for a first-round RT-PCR of the TCR CDR3. MiXCR, run by TCRdb on the multiplex PCR reads, gives a single entry per CDR3 protein. The sample yields about 290,000 distinct CDR3 sequences, roughly 15% seen once. Sequences were obtained from blood. The chain combines TRBV15 with TRBJ2-3, with D perhaps TRBD2 (6 bases). This receptor was taken from a woman aged 50 to 60 with Graves' hyperthyroidism that later progressed to Graves' ophthalmopathy. The CDR3 nucleotides are TGTGCCACCAGCCCCGGGGACTCTAGCACAGATACGCAGTATTTT. As protein: CATSPGDSSTDTQYF.